A selection of T cell receptor beta chains follows, all from one sample in a study of glioma-infiltrating T cells. TCRdb independently ran MiXCR on the multiplex PCR reads; one entry per CDR3 protein. Of around 20,000 distinct CDR3 sequences listed, approximately 23% were seen once; the top ten hold over 10%. Sample: glioma tissue, nonneoplastic brain tissue, or PBMCs (not recorded which). These receptor sequences come from a human donor with low-grade glioma or glioblastoma, undergoing nonglioma brain surgery, or in good health (not recorded which). Each CDR3 is given with its conserved first and last residue. The order of the fields is V gene, J gene, CDR3 protein.

V gene: TRBV5-1; J gene: TRBJ2-1; CDR3 protein: CASSLGGSTEQFF
V gene: TRBV27; J gene: TRBJ2-3; CDR3 protein: CASSPVLIPLITDTQYF
V gene: TRBV11-2; J gene: TRBJ1-2; CDR3 protein: CASSFALTGNYNYTF
V gene: TRBV29-1; J gene: TRBJ2-3; CDR3 protein: CSADRATEQYF
V gene: TRBV20-1; J gene: TRBJ1-2; CDR3 protein: CSARETGRGRDYGYTF
V gene: TRBV19; J gene: TRBJ2-3; CDR3 protein: CASSTTGLADTQYF
V gene: TRBV6-1; J gene: TRBJ2-7; CDR3 protein: CASRKELGAAYEQYF
V gene: TRBV7-9; J gene: TRBJ2-7; CDR3 protein: CASSLAGTGGKTGEQYF
V gene: TRBV27; J gene: TRBJ1-5; CDR3 protein: CASSLKGEQPQHF
V gene: TRBV7-2; J gene: TRBJ2-3; CDR3 protein: CASSSRTDTQYF
V gene: TRBV4-1; J gene: TRBJ2-3; CDR3 protein: CASSQDPASGGQRGRPDTQYF
V gene: TRBV7-9; J gene: TRBJ2-5; CDR3 protein: CASSLGQTYQETQYF
V gene: TRBV7-2; J gene: TRBJ2-7; CDR3 protein: CASSRRTSGVSSYEQYF
V gene: TRBV6-2/TRBV6-3; J gene: TRBJ1-2; CDR3 protein: CASSYWGRGYGYTF
V gene: TRBV20-1; J gene: TRBJ2-7; CDR3 protein: CSARRPDNSYEQYF
V gene: TRBV18; J gene: TRBJ1-5; CDR3 protein: CASSLRTGWDQPQHF
V gene: TRBV27; J gene: TRBJ2-1; CDR3 protein: CASRRLAGGAYNEQFF
V gene: TRBV6-1; J gene: TRBJ1-1; CDR3 protein: CASTPGGARTFF
V gene: TRBV27; J gene: TRBJ2-1; CDR3 protein: CASSWRGDYEQFF
V gene: TRBV9; J gene: TRBJ2-1; CDR3 protein: CASSPMRAGGNEQFF
V gene: TRBV20-1; J gene: TRBJ2-1; CDR3 protein: CSARDGGGAYEQFF
V gene: TRBV4-1; J gene: TRBJ1-5; CDR3 protein: CASSEGKNSNQPQHF
V gene: TRBV7-9; J gene: TRBJ1-3; CDR3 protein: CASNFRDSSGNTIYF
V gene: TRBV12-3/TRBV12-4; J gene: TRBJ2-2; CDR3 protein: CASSLRGGELFF
V gene: TRBV20-1; J gene: TRBJ2-7; CDR3 protein: CSARQTGTGYEQYF
V gene: TRBV27; J gene: TRBJ1-2; CDR3 protein: CASSLGFRQGGNYGYTF
V gene: TRBV6-1; J gene: TRBJ1-1; CDR3 protein: CASRPRTNTEAFF
V gene: TRBV27; J gene: TRBJ2-1; CDR3 protein: CASSLGTSYNEQFF
V gene: TRBV11-2; J gene: TRBJ1-5; CDR3 protein: CASSFDGGGQPQHF
V gene: TRBV2; J gene: TRBJ2-3; CDR3 protein: CASLGQYNTDTQYF
V gene: TRBV12-3/TRBV12-4; J gene: TRBJ1-2; CDR3 protein: CASRETGSYGYTF
V gene: TRBV6-1; J gene: TRBJ1-5; CDR3 protein: CASRSGQRNQPQHF
V gene: TRBV7-6; J gene: TRBJ2-3; CDR3 protein: CASSLGPLASTDTQYF
V gene: TRBV27; J gene: TRBJ2-7; CDR3 protein: CASSLTGQLYYEQYF
V gene: TRBV15; J gene: TRBJ2-7; CDR3 protein: CATSRTAGLAGGYEQYF
V gene: TRBV7-3; J gene: TRBJ1-2; CDR3 protein: CASSPGEGTYGYTF
V gene: TRBV20-1; J gene: TRBJ2-1; CDR3 protein: CSASPKIGQSNEQFF
V gene: TRBV7-2; J gene: TRBJ2-3; CDR3 protein: CASSWAGGGTDTQYF
V gene: TRBV29-1; J gene: TRBJ1-2; CDR3 protein: CSVANDPGNGYTF
V gene: TRBV4-3; J gene: TRBJ1-6; CDR3 protein: CASSRIPGTGRSPLHF
V gene: TRBV15; J gene: TRBJ1-3; CDR3 protein: CATSREMRVSGNTIYF
V gene: TRBV15; J gene: TRBJ2-1; CDR3 protein: CATSLLAGSLREQFF
V gene: TRBV18; J gene: TRBJ1-2; CDR3 protein: CASSPPNLGNYGYTF
V gene: TRBV28; J gene: TRBJ1-5; CDR3 protein: CASSQTGENQPQHF
V gene: TRBV6-1; J gene: TRBJ2-1; CDR3 protein: CASSQTGAKVEQFF
V gene: TRBV6-2/TRBV6-3; J gene: TRBJ2-5; CDR3 protein: CASSYAEFQETQYF
V gene: TRBV27; J gene: TRBJ2-1; CDR3 protein: CASSLRSSYNEQFF